These 21 T cell receptor beta chains were all obtained from the same sample, sequenced in a study of T cells in Graves' hyperthyroidism and ophthalmopathy. RNA transcripts gave rise to amplified TCR beta CDR3 regions. The primer set for the first-round RT-PCR of the TCR CDR3 was HTBI. TCRdb re-analysed the multiplex PCR reads in MiXCR, keeping a single row per CDR3 protein. This table holds under 400,000 distinct CDR3 sequences, 15% to 17% found once. Material for sequencing was blood. These receptors were taken from a woman aged 18-29 years with Graves' hyperthyroidism that later progressed to Graves' ophthalmopathy.

This clonotype was recorded at least ten times. This chain connects TRBV7-2 to TRBJ2-2, with D unresolved. V was clipped by 4 bases and J by 0 bases, with 15 bases between them. The CDR3 runs to 17 residues. From germline, CDR1 is SGHTA and CDR2 FQGNSA. The DNA of the CDR3 is TGTGCCAGCAGCTGGCCGCCACGGAGCACGAACACCGGGGAGCTGTTTTTT. Amino acids: CASSWPPRSTNTGELFF.

This clonotype showed up many times. This chain connects TRBV28 to TRBJ2-1; D is possibly TRBD2 (6 bases). Germline V gene lookup returns CDR1 MDHEN and CDR2 SYDVKM. The CDR3 totals 17 residues. V lost 4 bases and J 5 bases, leaving 21 bases between the germline ends. CDR3 in DNA: TGTGCCAGCAGTTCCCCCCTTCTAGCGCGAGCAAACAATGAGCAGTTCTTC. Amino acids: CASSSPLLARANNEQFF. The complete variable domain, with remaining parts taken from reference TRBV28 and TRBJ2-1, reads DVKVTQSSRYLVKRTGEKVFLECVQDMDHENMFWYRQDPGLGLRLIYFSYDVKMKEKGDIPEGYSVSREKKERFSLILESASTNQTSMYLCASSSPLLARANNEQFFGPGTRLTVL.

This clonotype was recorded at least ten times. The gene calls are TRBV7-2 and TRBJ1-5; TRBD1 matches at 10 bases. V shed 4 bases and J 5 bases; nucleotides not matched to a gene: 2. Germline CDR1 reads SGHTA; CDR2 reads FQGNSA. The length of the CDR3 is 14 residues. The DNA for the CDR3 is TGTGCCAGCAGCTCGGACAGGGGGTATCAGCCCCAGCATTTT. It translates to CASSSDRGYQPQHF. Together with reference TRBV7-2 and TRBJ1-5, the CDR3 gives the full variable domain: GAGVSQSPSNKVTEKGKDVELRCDPISGHTALYWYRQSLGQGLEFLIYFQGNSAPDKSGLPSDRFSAERTGGSVSTLTIQRTQQEDSAVYLCASSSDRGYQPQHFGDGTRLSIL.

This clonotype showed up just a few times. CDR3 in amino acids: CASSLSRLEIGFGLAGVDTQYF. The CDR3 DNA is TGTGCCAGCAGCCTTTCACGGTTGGAGATTGGGTTCGGGTTAGCGGGAGTGGATACGCAGTATTTT. V usage is TRBV7-9 and J usage is TRBJ2-3; 9 nucleotides align to TRBD2. V was pared by 5 bases and J by 6 bases, with 30 bases of the junction left unmatched. Per germline, CDR1 SEHNR and CDR2 FQNEAQ (reference sequence). This CDR3 is built from 22 residues.

The V gene is TRBV4-2, the J gene TRBJ2-7; possibly TRBD1 or TRBD2 for D (5 bases each). Deletions cut 2 bases from V and 9 bases from J, with 11 bases between. CDR1 and CDR2 from the germline V gene are LGHNA and YNFKEQ. CDR3 size: 12 residues. The CDR3 DNA reads as TGTGCCAGCAGCCAATCATCGGGACGGCAGTACTTC. This codes for CASSQSSGRQYF.

This clonotype was picked up many times. The chain recombines TRBV29-1 with TRBJ2-5; D gene uncertain. Per the germline V gene, CDR1 is SQVTM and CDR2 is ANQGSEA. This CDR3 has 12 amino acids. Trimming stripped 6 bases from V and 2 bases from J, with 10 bases between. CDR3 protein: CSVSSGQETQYF. Here the CDR3 DNA reads TGCAGCGTCTCTAGTGGACAAGAGACCCAGTACTTC.

This clonotype was recorded at least ten times. V gene TRBV28 combines with J gene TRBJ1-5; 8 bases line up with TRBD1. Germline CDR1 is MDHEN and CDR2 is SYDVKM. V shed 10 bases, J shed 6 bases, and the junction held 14 bases outside the gene matches. This CDR3 has 15 residues. As DNA, the CDR3 is TGTGCCACCACGGGGTGGCAGGGGGCTGCTCAGCCCCAGCATTTT. This gives the protein CATTGWQGAAQPQHF.

This clonotype was detected ten times or more. The chain has TRBV5-1 and TRBJ2-7; D gene unclear. V lost 2 bases and J 0 bases, leaving 12 bases between the germline ends. CDR1 and CDR2 (germline): SGHRS, YFSETQ. The length of the CDR3 is 15 residues. This CDR3 reads CASSFNSPSSYEQYF. Here the CDR3 DNA reads TGCGCCAGCAGCTTTAACAGCCCGAGCTCCTACGAGCAGTACTTC.

This clonotype was seen ten or more times. The J gene is TRBJ1-1, the V gene TRBV28; D remains ambiguous. The V and J ends lost 4 bases and 7 bases respectively, with 7 bases between them. The CDR3 runs 11 residues. The V gene's germline CDR1 is MDHEN and CDR2 SYDVKM. In DNA form, the CDR3 reads TGTGCCAGCAGTTACCGGGGTGAAGCTTTCTTT. This translates into CASSYRGEAFF.

This clonotype was seen many times. J is TRBJ2-1 and V is TRBV5-1; maybe TRBD2 (6 bases). Germline CDR1 SGHRS, CDR2 YFSETQ. Trimming left V 0 bases short and J 2 bases short, with 9 bases between. The CDR3 length is 15 residues. The DNA for the CDR3 is TGCGCCAGCAGCTTGGAAAGCGGGCCCTACAATGAGCAGTTCTTC. Protein: CASSLESGPYNEQFF.

In this sample, this clonotype turned up many times. V usage is TRBV2 and J usage is TRBJ2-1, with D possibly TRBD1 on 6 matching bases. The length of the CDR3 is 12 residues. V dropped 7 bases and J dropped 8 bases, with 12 bases sitting between them. Germline V gives CDR1 SNHLY, CDR2 FYNNEI. CDR3 sequence (DNA): TGTGCCAGCATCAAACAGGGTTATGAGCAGTTCTTC. Protein product: CASIKQGYEQFF.

A word on this clonotype: One base away lies a much larger clone, so this may be a sequencing read error. The chain couples TRBV2 to TRBJ1-5; D call uncertain. V dropped 10 bases and J dropped 3 bases, with 13 bases sitting between them. The CDR3 is 13 residues long. Germline V gene lookup returns CDR1 SNHLY and CDR2 FYNNEI. CDR3 in DNA: TGTGCCACCAGAGGTCAAGCCAATCAGCCCCAGCATTTT. It translates to CATRGQANQPQHF.

Many counts were recorded for this clonotype. The V call is TRBV6-1, the J call TRBJ1-2, with D unresolved. Germline V lookup: CDR1 MNHNS, CDR2 SASEGT. The CDR3 sequence is 11 residues long. Trimming shortened V by 7 bases and J by 4 bases, and 7 bases separated the two germline ends. The CDR3 bases are TGTGCCAGCAAAGAATCCTATGGCTACACCTTC. Protein sequence: CASKESYGYTF.

Concerning this clonotype itself: An end of the junction differs from the germline gene, which may be a read error. The V call is TRBV7-2, the J call TRBJ2-3; TRBD2 might be the D (5 bases). This CDR3 is 13 amino acids long. The germline CDR1 and CDR2 sequences are SGHTA and FQGNSA. CDR3 coding DNA: TGTGCCAGCAGTAGGAGGTTCACAGATCCGCAGTATTTT. Protein sequence: CASSRRFTDPQYF.

This chain links TRBV27 with TRBJ1-2; 9 bases are shared with TRBD1. This CDR3 is 17 amino acids long. CDR1 is MNHEY, CDR2 SMNVEV, per germline (reference sequence). Germline trimming cut 1 base from V and 1 base from J; bases unmatched to any gene: 7. The CDR3 bases are TGTGCCAGCAGTTTATATACAGGGGGCCCAGATAACTATGGCTACACCTTC. It translates to CASSLYTGGPDNYGYTF.

DNA for the CDR3: TGCGCCAGCAGCTTGGCCTCCGTAGGGGAGACCCAGTACTTC. Encoded protein: CASSLASVGETQYF. The chain couples TRBV5-1 to TRBJ2-5; D is uncertain. The V gene's germline CDR1 is SGHRS and CDR2 YFSETQ. CDR3 length equals 14 residues. Deletions cut 0 bases from V and 5 bases from J, with 11 bases between. The full variable domain, rest sourced from reference TRBV5-1 and TRBJ2-5, is KAGVTQTPRYLIKTRGQQVTLSCSPISGHRSVSWYQQTPGQGLQFLFEYFSETQRNKGNFPGRFSGRQFSNSRSEMNVSTLELGDSALYLCASSLASVGETQYFGPGTRLLVL.

This clonotype was found once. The CDR3 ends on some other residue instead of the conserved phenylalanine or tryptophan, so this is likely a read error. The rearrangement joins TRBV7-3 to TRBJ1-1; D remains ambiguous. The CDR3 contains 13 residues. The germline CDR1 and CDR2 sequences are SGHTA and FQGTGA. V lost 1 base and J 3 bases, leaving 6 bases between the germline ends. DNA of the CDR3: TGTGCCAGCAGCTTAAGAAGGTACACTGAAGCTTTCCTT. Its protein is CASSLRRYTEAFL.

The chain joins TRBV9 to TRBJ2-1; 10 nucleotides match TRBD2. The CDR3 consists of 15 residues. From germline, CDR1 is SGDLS and CDR2 YYNGEE. V lost 0 bases to trimming and J lost 6 bases; unmatched junction nucleotides: 3. The CDR3 region is CASSVEASGSNEQFF. The CDR3 DNA reads TGTGCCAGCAGCGTAGAGGCTAGCGGGAGCAATGAGCAGTTCTTC.

This clonotype has at least ten counts. V usage is TRBV10-3 and J usage is TRBJ1-2; TRBD1 might be the D (5 bases). There are 12 residues in the CDR3. CDR1 is ENHRY and CDR2 is SYGVKD in the germline V gene. V was pared by 4 bases and J by 5 bases, with 8 bases between. CDR3 bases: TGTGCCATCAGTGGGGGCCTTTATGGCTACACCTTC. This codes for CAISGGLYGYTF.

This clonotype was seen ten or more times. The chain links TRBV5-6 to TRBJ2-1, with no clear D. V lost 4 bases and J 8 bases, leaving 10 bases between the germline ends. In germline, CDR1 is SGHDT, CDR2 YYEEEE. The CDR3 covers 12 residues. The CDR3 loop is CASSGFIYEQFF. As DNA, the CDR3 is TGTGCCAGCAGCGGCTTTATATATGAGCAGTTCTTC.

Comments on this clonotype: One end of the junction varies from germline; a read error may be responsible. J is TRBJ2-2 and V is TRBV7-9; 7 bases are shared with TRBD2. The CDR3 is made up of 10 amino acids. Germline loops: CDR1 SEHNR, CDR2 FQNEAQ (reference sequence). The DNA for the CDR3 is TGTGCCGGTACTCGGGGGGAGCCGTTTTTT. Amino acid sequence: CAGTRGEPFF.